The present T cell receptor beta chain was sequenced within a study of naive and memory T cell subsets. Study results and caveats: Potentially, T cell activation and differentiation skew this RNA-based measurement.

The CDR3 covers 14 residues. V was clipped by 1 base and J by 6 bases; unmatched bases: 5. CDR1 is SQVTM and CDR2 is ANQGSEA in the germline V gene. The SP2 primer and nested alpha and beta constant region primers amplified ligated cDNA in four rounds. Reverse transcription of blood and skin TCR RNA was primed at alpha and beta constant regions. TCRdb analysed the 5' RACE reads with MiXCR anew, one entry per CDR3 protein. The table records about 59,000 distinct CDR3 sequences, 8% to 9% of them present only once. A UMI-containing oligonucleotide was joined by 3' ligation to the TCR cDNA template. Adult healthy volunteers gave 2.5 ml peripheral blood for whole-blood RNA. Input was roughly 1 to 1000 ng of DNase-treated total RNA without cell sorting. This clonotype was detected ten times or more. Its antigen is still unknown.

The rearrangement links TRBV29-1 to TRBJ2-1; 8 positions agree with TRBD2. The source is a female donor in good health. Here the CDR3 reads CSVEVTSGGNEQFF. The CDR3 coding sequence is TGCAGCGTTGAAGTAACTAGCGGTGGCAATGAGCAGTTCTTC.